Below, 2 T cell receptor beta chains from the same sample are listed, as sequenced in a study of identical twins. MiXCR, run by TCRdb on the 5' RACE reads, gives a single entry per CDR3 protein. The sample shows approximately 250,000 distinct CDR3 sequences, under 8.5% of them seen only once. This same sample was also taken into another study, of T cells expressing NK-cell markers.

The source material was CD8+ T cells sorted from blood. These receptors all stem from a woman between 18 and 29 years old in good health.

The chain has TRBV13 and TRBJ2-5; tentative D call: TRBD2 (5 bases). The CDR3 sequence is 13 residues long. V was clipped by 4 bases and J by 2 bases, with 8 bases between them. Germline CDR1 PRHDT, CDR2 FYEKMQ (reference sequence). CDR3 loop: CASSSGEQETQYF. In DNA, the CDR3 is TGTGCCAGCAGCTCCGGGGAGCAAGAGACCCAGTACTTC.

This clonotype was observed many times. This chain links TRBV5-5 with TRBJ2-2; D ambiguous. The CDR3 extends over 14 amino acids. CDR1 and CDR2 from the germline V gene are SGHKS and YYEKEE (reference sequence). The V gene lost 2 bases and the J gene lost 3 bases, with 8 bases spanning the gap. CDR3 nucleotides: TGTGCCAGCAGCTTACCGATCGACACCGGGGAGCTGTTTTTT. This encodes CASSLPIDTGELFF.